This note documents a single TCR beta chain sequence. Trimming at V came to 5 bases and at J to 2 bases, leaving 7 bases not matched to a gene. Germline V lookup: CDR1 ENHRY, CDR2 SYGVKD. This CDR3 has 15 amino acids. MiXCR was run by TCRdb on the 5' RACE reads, yielding one entry per CDR3 protein. The sample holds about 630,000 distinct CDR3 sequences, about 12% seen once. These data belong to a study of T cells after yellow fever vaccination. Here the sequenced sample was PBMCs, taken on the day of the yellow fever booster vaccination. The TCR was taken from a man between 25 and 39 years old who received the YFV17D yellow fever vaccine. This chain connects TRBV10-3 to TRBJ2-3, with 7 bases fitting TRBD1. CDR3 in amino acids: CAISTGQEHTDTQYF. The CDR3 DNA reads as TGTGCCATCAGTACCGGACAGGAGCACACAGATACGCAGTATTTT.